This entry concerns a single TCR beta chain. What it recognizes is unknown. The junction and the germline gene differ at one end; a read error may be behind it. A modified ARM-PCR protocol with three rounds of nested PCR amplified TCRbeta. MiXCR, run by TCRdb on the multiplex PCR reads, gives a single entry per CDR3 protein. The sample records 120,000 to 150,000 distinct CDR3 sequences, 60% to 70% being singletons. The data belong to a study of tumor and adjacent non-tumor tissue in lung cancer. The overall study: Patients were aged about 30 to 76, roughly nine men and about 5 women, stage I to III. Samples averaged about 4.2 million productive TCRbeta reads each.

The CDR3 extends over 13 amino acids. Germline V lookup: CDR1 SGHRS, CDR2 YFSETQ. Study-wide results and caveats: In normal lung, the top 100 clones were significantly more dominant than in tumor.

This sample's RNA came from whole unsorted tissue. Chemotherapy-naive patients with new lung cancer underwent thoracic surgery in China, August–November 2014. This receptor was obtained from a man aged 60-69 years with small cell lung cancer. This rearrangement joins TRBV5-1 to TRBJ2-7, with D perhaps matching TRBD1 (5 bases). The sequenced material came from lung tumor tissue. In DNA form, the CDR3 reads TGCGCCAGCAGCCTGGATAGGGGCGGCGAGCAATACTTC. Its protein product is CASSLDRGGEQYF.